This entry is about one T cell receptor (beta chain). Method: immunoSEQ multiplex PCR; TCRdb's copy keeps in-frame clones and lacks some. The data show 190,000 or so clones, approximately 86% seen once. The germline gives CDR1 SGHRS, CDR2 YFSETQ. CDR3 length equals 15 residues. Trimming took 0 bases from V and 7 from J; bases not matched to a gene: 6. This specimen comes from a study of blood T cell repertoires in COVID-19. This sequence was found in a man aged 40-55 years with active or convalescent COVID-19. The genes are TRBV5-1 and TRBJ2-7; 11 bases agree with TRBD2. Sequenced: peripheral blood. CDR3 loop: CASSLELAGVGEQYF. In DNA, the CDR3 is TGCGCCAGCAGCTTGGAACTAGCGGGGGTGGGAGAGCAGTACTTC.